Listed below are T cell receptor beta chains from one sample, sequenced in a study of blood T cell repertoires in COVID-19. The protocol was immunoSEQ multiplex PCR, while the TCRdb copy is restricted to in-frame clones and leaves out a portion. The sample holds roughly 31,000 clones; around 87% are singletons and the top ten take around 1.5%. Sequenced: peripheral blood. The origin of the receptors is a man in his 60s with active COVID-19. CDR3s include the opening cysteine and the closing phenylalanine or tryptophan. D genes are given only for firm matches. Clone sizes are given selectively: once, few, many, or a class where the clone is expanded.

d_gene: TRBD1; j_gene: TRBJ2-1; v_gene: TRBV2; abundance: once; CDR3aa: CASSDRSGGEQFF; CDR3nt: TGTGCCAGCAGTGATAGGTCAGGGGGTGAGCAGTTCTTC
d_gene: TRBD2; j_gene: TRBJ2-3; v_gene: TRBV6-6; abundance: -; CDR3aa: CATYAGGSTDTQYF; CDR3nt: TGTGCCACCTATGCGGGGGGGAGCACAGATACGCAGTATTTT
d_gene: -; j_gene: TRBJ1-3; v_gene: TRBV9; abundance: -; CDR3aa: CASSVDPRPAGDTIYF; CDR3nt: TGTGCCAGCAGCGTAGATCCCAGGCCCGCAGGGGACACCATATATTTT
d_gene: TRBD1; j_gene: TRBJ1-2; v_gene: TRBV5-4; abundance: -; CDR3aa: CASSLGGGAGGYTF; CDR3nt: TGTGCCAGCAGCTTAGGAGGGGGCGCCGGGGGCTACACCTTC
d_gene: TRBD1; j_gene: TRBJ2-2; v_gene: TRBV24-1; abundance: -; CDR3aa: CATSGDRDTGELFF; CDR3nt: TGTGCCACCAGTGGGGACAGGGACACCGGGGAGCTGTTTTTT
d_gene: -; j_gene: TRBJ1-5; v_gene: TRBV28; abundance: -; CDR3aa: CASSLSIWGGGQPQHF; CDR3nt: TGTGCCAGCAGTTTGAGTATCTGGGGGGGAGGACAGCCCCAGCATTTT
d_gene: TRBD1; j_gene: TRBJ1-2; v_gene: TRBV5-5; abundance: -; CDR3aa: CASSSLGQDRRYGYTF; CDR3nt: TGTGCCAGCAGTTCTTTAGGACAGGATCGGCGCTATGGCTACACCTTC
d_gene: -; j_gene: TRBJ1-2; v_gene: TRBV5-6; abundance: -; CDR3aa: CASSLAPSGLGFGYTF; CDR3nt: TGTGCCAGCAGCTTGGCCCCCTCGGGGTTGGGTTTTGGCTACACCTTC
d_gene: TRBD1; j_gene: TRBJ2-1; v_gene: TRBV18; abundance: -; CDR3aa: CASSPPLDRVNEQFF; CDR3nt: TGTGCCAGCTCACCACCCTTGGACAGGGTTAATGAGCAGTTCTTC
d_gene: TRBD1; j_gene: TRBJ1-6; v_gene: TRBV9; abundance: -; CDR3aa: CASSSRGTGHSPLHF; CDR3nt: TGTGCCAGCAGCTCGCGTGGGACAGGCCATTCACCCCTCCACTTT
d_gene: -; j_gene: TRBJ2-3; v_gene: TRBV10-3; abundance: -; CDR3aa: CAISESITTTDTQYF; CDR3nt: TGTGCCATCAGTGAGTCGATTACTACCACAGATACGCAGTATTTT
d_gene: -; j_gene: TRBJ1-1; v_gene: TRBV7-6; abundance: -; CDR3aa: CASSLRSGWATEAFF; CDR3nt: TGTGCCAGCAGCTTAAGGTCAGGATGGGCCACTGAAGCTTTCTTT
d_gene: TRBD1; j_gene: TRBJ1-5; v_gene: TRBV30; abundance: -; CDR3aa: CAWSRDRGVVAQHF; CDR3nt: TGTGCCTGGAGTCGGGACAGGGGGGTCGTGGCCCAGCATTTT
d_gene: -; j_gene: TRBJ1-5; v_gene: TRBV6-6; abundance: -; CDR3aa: CASSYGQSNQPQHF; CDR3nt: TGTGCCAGCAGTTACGGGCAGAGCAATCAGCCCCAGCATTTT
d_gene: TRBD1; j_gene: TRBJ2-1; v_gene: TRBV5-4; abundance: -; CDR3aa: CASSRSLTGLNEQFF; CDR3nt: TGTGCCAGCAGCAGGAGCTTGACAGGGTTGAATGAGCAGTTCTTC
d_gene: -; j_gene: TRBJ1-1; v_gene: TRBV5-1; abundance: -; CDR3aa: CASSFRTEPTSRRAFF; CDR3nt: TGCGCCAGCAGCTTCCGCACTGAGCCTACAAGCAGGCGAGCTTTCTTT
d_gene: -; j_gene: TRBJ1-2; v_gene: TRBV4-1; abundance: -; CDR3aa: CASSQASGFGYTF; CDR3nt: TGCGCCAGCAGCCAAGCTTCAGGGTTTGGCTACACCTTC
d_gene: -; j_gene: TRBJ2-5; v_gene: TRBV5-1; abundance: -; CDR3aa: CASSLVSNPQETQYF; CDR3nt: TGCGCCAGCAGCCTCGTCAGTAACCCCCAAGAGACCCAGTACTTC
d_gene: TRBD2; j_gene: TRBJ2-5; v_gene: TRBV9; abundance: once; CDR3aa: CASSVLGGSGGETQYF; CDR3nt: TGTGCCAGCAGCGTATTAGGAGGCAGCGGGGGAGAGACCCAGTACTTC
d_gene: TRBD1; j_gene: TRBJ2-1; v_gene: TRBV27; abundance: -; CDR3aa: CASSLRGPYNEQFF; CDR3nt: TGTGCCAGCAGTTTGAGGGGGCCGTACAATGAGCAGTTCTTC
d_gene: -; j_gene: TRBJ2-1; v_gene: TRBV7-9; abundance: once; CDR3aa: CASSPEVGEQFF; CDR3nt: TGTGCCAGCAGCCCAGAGGTTGGTGAGCAGTTCTTC
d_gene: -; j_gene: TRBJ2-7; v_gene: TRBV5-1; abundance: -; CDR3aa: CASSLGKREYEQYF; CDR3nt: TGCGCCAGCAGCTTGGGGAAACGGGAGTACGAGCAGTACTTC
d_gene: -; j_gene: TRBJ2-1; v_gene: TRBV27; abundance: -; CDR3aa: CASSFWQDTLYNEQFF; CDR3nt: TGTGCCAGCAGTTTTTGGCAGGACACCCTATACAATGAGCAGTTCTTC
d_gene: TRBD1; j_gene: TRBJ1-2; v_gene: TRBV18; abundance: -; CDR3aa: CASSQGTGSNYGYTF; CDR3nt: TGTGCCAGCTCACAGGGGACAGGTTCTAACTATGGCTACACCTTC
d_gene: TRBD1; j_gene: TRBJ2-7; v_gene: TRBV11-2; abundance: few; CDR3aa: CASSLSQGAYEQYF; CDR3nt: TGTGCCAGCAGCTTAAGTCAGGGGGCTTACGAGCAGTACTTC
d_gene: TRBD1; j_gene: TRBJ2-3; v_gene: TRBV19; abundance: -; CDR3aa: CASRGPLGQGAIASTDTQYF; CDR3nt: TGTGCCAGTAGAGGCCCCTTGGGACAGGGGGCCATCGCTAGCACAGATACGCAGTATTTT
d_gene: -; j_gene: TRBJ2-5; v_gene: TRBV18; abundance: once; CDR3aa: CASSPRQQETQYF; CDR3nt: TGTGCCAGCTCACCCAGACAGCAAGAGACCCAGTACTTC